This T cell receptor (beta chain) was recovered during a study of beta chain features in type 1 diabetes. Study observations and caveats: Cells carrying high TCR expression could end up over-represented when cDNA is sequenced. Shortening of TCRB CDR3s, moderate but significant, appeared in all four CD4+ subsets of Type 1 diabetes patients.

Reverse transcription of all isolated RNA meant that expressed TCRB transcripts were sequenced. Sequenced by immunoSEQ multiplex PCR; TCRdb stores in-frame clones only, minus some. The data show 60,000 or so clones, roughly 60% seen once. As regards this clone: What it recognizes is unknown.

By way of CD45RO/CCR7/CD25/CD127/CD95/CD27, the CD4+ regulatory, stem cell-like memory, central memory and naive cells were sorted. The CDR3 length is 14 residues. J lost 6 bases, V lost 5 bases, and 9 bases had no gene match. Germline lookup yields CDR1 SGHTA and CDR2 FQGNSA. This TCR derives from a young woman in good health. The specimen was Tregs from blood. The chain has TRBV7-2 and TRBJ1-1, with 7 bases identical to TRBD1. CDR3 sequence (DNA): TGTGCCAGCAGCACCCGACAGGGATCGGCTGAAGCTTTCTTT. This encodes CASSTRQGSAEAFF. The entire variable domain, with the rest obtained from reference TRBV7-2 and TRBJ1-1, is as follows: GAGVSQSPSNKVTEKGKDVELRCDPISGHTALYWYRQSLGQGLEFLIYFQGNSAPDKSGLPSDRFSAERTGGSVSTLTIQRTQQEDSAVYLCASSTRQGSAEAFFGQGTRLTVV.